The 26 T cell receptor beta chains below were found in one sample sequenced in a study of molecular identifiers for immune sequencing clone quantification (dated by TCRdb to the late 2010s). Preparation of the library involved PCR. For sequencing, an Illumina HiSeq 4000 was employed. Through fastp at Q25 and MiXCR, TCRdb rebuilt clones from the public reads, retaining in-frame beta chains. Under each unique CDR3 protein, matching rows form one entry showing the most common genes and DNA. Present in this sample are 80,000 to 95,000 distinct CDR3 sequences, 15% to 20% of which were seen just once. Roughly 0.89% of the sample is held by the ten biggest clonotypes. Source material: naive CD8+ T cells from blood, with Jurkat cell RNA spiked in. The cell subset or site label of this sample denotes: FACS-sorted CD8+CD4-CCR7+CD45RA+ naive T cells. These receptors originate from a human donor in good health. Some libraries in this study had Jurkat cell RNA spiked in.

At least ten counts were recorded for this clonotype. J is TRBJ2-3 and V is TRBV14; D is unclear. This CDR3 comprises 15 residues. V lost 1 base and J 0 bases, leaving 8 bases between the germline ends. The germline V gene encodes CDR1 SGHDN and CDR2 FVKESK. In nucleotides, the CDR3 is TGTGCCAGCAGCCAAGGAGCGCCAAGCACAGATACGCAGTATTTT. It yields the protein CASSQGAPSTDTQYF. Using reference TRBV14 and TRBJ2-3 for the parts outside the CDR3, the full variable domain is EAGVTQFPSHSVIEKGQTVTLRCDPISGHDNLYWYRRVMGKEIKFLLHFVKESKQDESGMPNNRFLAERTGGTYSTLKVQPAELEDSGVYFCASSQGAPSTDTQYFGPGTRLTVL.

Concerning this clonotype itself: Given a much more abundant clone one base away, this may be a read error. V usage is TRBV12-3 or TRBV12-4 and J usage is TRBJ1-1, with D unresolved. The CDR3 totals 13 residues. V gave up 5 bases and J gave up 1 base, with 8 bases separating them. The CDR3 loop is CASSLSANTEAFF. In DNA form, the CDR3 reads TGTGCCAGCAGTCTTTCCGCGAACACTGAAGCTTTCTTT.

At least ten counts were recorded for this clonotype. The chain uses TRBV28 and TRBJ2-7; D gene unclear. V lost 5 bases and J lost 1, with 6 bases in between. This CDR3 region has 12 residues. CDR1 MDHEN and CDR2 SYDVKM come from the germline V gene. This chain's CDR3 is CASSHSSYEQYF. The CDR3 DNA sequence: TGTGCCAGCAGTCATAGTTCCTACGAGCAGTACTTC.

V usage is TRBV16 and J usage is TRBJ2-1; 9 nucleotides line up with TRBD2. The V gene end was trimmed by 4 bases and the J gene end by 6 bases; junction bases not matched to a gene: 4. This CDR3 comprises 14 residues. Germline CDR1 KGHSY, CDR2 FQNENV. CDR3 sequence reads: CASSPLAGSNEQFF. In DNA form, the CDR3 reads TGTGCCAGCAGCCCTCTAGCGGGAAGCAATGAGCAGTTCTTC.

The chain joins TRBV5-3 to TRBJ2-3; 10 nucleotides line up with TRBD2. TRBV5-3 is classed as an ORF, of uncertain function. This CDR3 has 20 residues. V dropped 0 bases and J dropped 0; count of bases not matched to a gene: 13. Here the CDR3 DNA reads TGTGCCAGAAGCTTGGTGCCTAGCGGGGGTGAATCTGCTAGCACAGATACGCAGTATTTT. Translated, it gives CARSLVPSGGESASTDTQYF.

The chain uses TRBV3-1 and TRBJ2-1, with a tentative D call TRBD2 (5 bases). This CDR3 is built from 14 residues. Trimming left V 4 bases short and J 8 bases short, with 15 bases between. The germline gives CDR1 LGHDT, CDR2 YNNKEL (reference sequence). CDR3 nucleotides: TGTGCCAGCAGCCTGGAACTAGTATCCGATGAGCAGTTCTTC. Protein: CASSLELVSDEQFF.

In this sample, this clonotype turned up many times. The chain combines TRBV27 with TRBJ2-1, with 10 nucleotides matching TRBD2. The V gene's germline CDR1 is MNHEY and CDR2 SMNVEV (reference sequence). Unmatched junction bases numbered 6, after V lost 5 bases and J lost 5 bases. The length of the CDR3 is 15 residues. For the CDR3, the DNA is TGTGCCAGCAGTCCCGGGACTAGCGAGAACAATGAGCAGTTCTTC. This gives the protein CASSPGTSENNEQFF.

This clonotype has at least ten counts. This sequence joins TRBV7-8 and TRBJ2-3, with 12 positions matching TRBD2. Germline CDR1 reads SGHVS; CDR2 reads FQNEAQ. This CDR3 is 20 amino acids long. V trimming: 5 bases; J trimming: 3 bases; junction bases outside the gene matches: 18. CDR3: CASSPGPGLAGGDLTDTQYF. The CDR3 nucleotides read TGTGCCAGCAGCCCCGGACCGGGACTAGCGGGCGGGGACCTGACAGATACGCAGTATTTT.

This clonotype appeared a few times. A much larger clone lies a single base off, so this may be a read error. The V and J genes are TRBV27 and TRBJ2-7, with 8 bases lining up with TRBD1. V was clipped by 6 bases and J by 4 bases; unmatched bases: 14. The germline gives CDR1 MNHEY, CDR2 SMNVEV (reference sequence). This CDR3 comprises 16 residues. The chain's CDR3 is CASRKNTGTGAYEQYF. The CDR3 region has the DNA TGTGCCAGCAGAAAAAACACCGGGACAGGAGCGTACGAGCAGTACTTC.

This clonotype was recorded at least ten times. The chain couples TRBV12-3 or TRBV12-4 to TRBJ1-1; the match to TRBD1 covers 7 bases. CDR3 length: 14 amino acids. Trimming removed 4 bases from V and 2 bases from J; junction bases left unmatched: 4. The CDR3 protein is CASSSTGDNTEAFF. The CDR3, as DNA: TGTGCCAGCAGTTCTACAGGGGATAACACTGAAGCTTTCTTT.

As to this clonotype: This may stem from a read error, because a much larger clone lies one nucleotide away. The V gene is TRBV25-1, the J gene TRBJ1-2, with D perhaps matching TRBD1 (5 bases). Germline CDR1 MGHDK, CDR2 SYGVNS. The CDR3 has 13 residues. The CDR3 region is CASGDSPRYGYTF. The CDR3 nucleotides read TGTGCCAGCGGTGACAGTCCTCGCTATGGCTACACCTTC.

This clonotype was picked up a small number of times. V gene TRBV20-1 combines with J gene TRBJ2-1, with TRBD2 matching over 8 bases. This CDR3 contains 16 residues. The germline CDR1 and CDR2 sequences are DFQATT and SNEGSKA (reference sequence). V lost 0 bases to trimming and J lost 7 bases; unmatched junction nucleotides: 11. This chain's CDR3 is CSARDLRGGEGNEQFF. DNA of the CDR3: TGCAGTGCTAGAGATCTTCGGGGGGGCGAGGGTAATGAGCAGTTCTTC.

This clonotype has ten or more counts. The chain's CDR3 is CASTGTSGWNEQFF. The CDR3 DNA reads TGTGCCAGCACTGGGACTAGCGGGTGGAATGAGCAGTTCTTC. The chain combines TRBV12-3 or TRBV12-4 with TRBJ2-1; 12 nucleotides align to TRBD2. The CDR3 is 14 residues long. J was trimmed by 7 bases and V by 7 bases; bases with no gene match: 5.

The chain combines TRBV29-1 with TRBJ2-3, with D hard to call. The germline V gene has CDR1 SQVTM and CDR2 ANQGSEA. The CDR3 is 10 residues long. V shed 7 bases and J shed 5 bases, with 7 bases lying between them. CDR3 in amino acids: CSAELDTQYF. The CDR3 bases are TGCAGCGCCGAACTAGATACGCAGTATTTT.

This clonotype was counted many times. The rearrangement uses TRBV6-2 or TRBV6-3 and TRBJ1-1; D may be TRBD1 (5 bases). The germline V and J ends were trimmed by 3 bases and 2 bases, with 7 bases remaining between them. The CDR3 is made up of 13 amino acids. Germline CDR1 and CDR2: MNHEY and SVGEGT. The CDR3 protein is CASSYDRNTEAFF. Here the CDR3 DNA reads TGTGCCAGCAGTTATGACAGAAACACTGAAGCTTTCTTT.

This clonotype was seen ten or more times. The chain joins TRBV6-5 to TRBJ2-5, with D unclear. Germline lookup yields CDR1 MNHEY and CDR2 SVGAGI. The CDR3 totals 15 residues. V lost 2 bases, J lost 0 bases, and 10 bases lay in between. This CDR3 reads CASSYGGSHQETQYF. As DNA, the CDR3 is TGTGCCAGCAGTTACGGCGGATCGCACCAAGAGACCCAGTACTTC.

V is TRBV5-6 and J is TRBJ2-3, with D uncertain. The CDR3 runs 12 residues. Trimming took off 0 bases at V and 7 bases at J, with 6 bases between the two ends. CDR1 and CDR2 (germline): SGHDT, YYEEEE. CDR3 protein: CASSLGPYTQYF. The CDR3 DNA follows: TGTGCCAGCAGCTTGGGTCCGTATACGCAGTATTTT.

This clonotype appeared many times. This chain links TRBV7-9 with TRBJ2-5; tentatively, D is TRBD1 (5 bases). V lost 10 bases and J lost 2, with 11 bases in between. Germline V gene lookup returns CDR1 SEHNR and CDR2 FQNEAQ (reference sequence). The CDR3 sequence is 12 residues long. The CDR3: CANTGPQETQYF. The DNA for the CDR3 is TGTGCCAACACAGGCCCGCAAGAGACCCAGTACTTC.

There are many counts of this clonotype. The chain is built from TRBV30 and TRBJ2-6, with D perhaps matching TRBD1 or TRBD2 (5 bases each). CDR3 length equals 14 residues. V lost 0 bases and J 2 bases, leaving 5 bases between the germline ends. Germline values: CDR1 GTSNPN, CDR2 SVGIG (reference sequence). DNA for the CDR3: TGTGCCTGGAGTGTGGGGGCTGGGGCCAACGTCCTGACTTTC. The encoded protein is CAWSVGAGANVLTF.

This clonotype was picked up many times. V usage is TRBV28 and J usage is TRBJ2-5, with D possibly TRBD2 on 6 matching bases. The CDR3 extends over 17 amino acids. Trimming pared 6 bases from V and 0 bases from J, leaving 20 bases between. CDR1 is MDHEN and CDR2 is SYDVKM in the germline V gene. The CDR3 DNA sequence: TGTGCCAGCAGCATCACATTGATAGCGGCAGACCAAGAGACCCAGTACTTC. Amino acids: CASSITLIAADQETQYF.

This clonotype was seen repeatedly, ten times or more. The DNA for the CDR3 is TGCGCCAGCAGGGGGCCGCCCCAAGAGACCCAGTACTTC. Amino acid sequence: CASRGPPQETQYF. V and J are TRBV4-1 and TRBJ2-5; D may be TRBD1 (5 bases). The ends were cut back, 6 bases at V and 1 base at J, with 9 bases in the middle. The germline V gene has CDR1 MGHRA and CDR2 YSYEKL. CDR3 length: 13 residues.

This clonotype was counted many times. The CDR3 loop reads CASSLSVRAPEAFF. The CDR3 DNA reads as TGTGCCAGCAGTTTATCGGTTAGGGCCCCTGAAGCTTTCTTT. The chain uses TRBV27 and TRBJ1-1; D gene uncertain. The V end lost 0 bases, the J end lost 6 bases, and 11 bases lay between the germline ends. The CDR3 consists of 14 residues. Germline lookup yields CDR1 MNHEY and CDR2 SMNVEV (reference sequence).

Worth noting for this clonotype: A much larger clone lies one base from this, so it may be a read error. V is TRBV6-2 or TRBV6-3 and J is TRBJ2-7, with no clear D. The germline CDR1 and CDR2 sequences are MNHEY and SVGEGT. The CDR3 loop spans 12 amino acids. V shed 5 bases and J shed 5 bases, with 10 bases lying between them. The CDR3 here is CASSHGPNEQYF. The CDR3 DNA sequence: TGTGCCAGCAGTCACGGCCCGAACGAGCAGTACTTC.

As to this clonotype: A clone one base away is much larger, so this may be a read error. The chain uses TRBV6-2 or TRBV6-3 and TRBJ2-1; 12 positions match TRBD2. The CDR3 sequence is 20 residues long. After removal of 5 bases from V and 2 bases from J, the junction contained 16 bases not matched to a gene. CDR1 and CDR2 (germline): MNHEY, SVGEGT. CDR3 protein: CASSLGTSGRRGSPYNEQFF. Written as DNA, the CDR3 is TGTGCCAGCAGTCTGGGGACTAGCGGGCGGAGGGGGTCCCCCTACAATGAGCAGTTCTTC.

This clonotype occurred a few times. V and J are TRBV28 and TRBJ1-4, with D perhaps TRBD1 (6 bases). The germline CDR1 and CDR2 sequences are MDHEN and SYDVKM. The CDR3 consists of 14 residues. The V gene lost 3 bases and the J gene lost 8 bases, with 13 bases spanning the gap. The DNA for the CDR3 is TGTGCCAGCAGTTTCAATACAGGGTGGGAAAAACTGTTTTTT. Translating gives CASSFNTGWEKLFF.

DNA for the CDR3: TGTGCCAGCAGCTTCGGACTAGCGGGAGCTTCAATAACAGGCGGGGAGCTGTTTTTT. It codes for CASSFGLAGASITGGELFF. This chain connects TRBV14 to TRBJ2-2; TRBD2 aligns across 13 bases. Losses at the gene ends were 5 bases for V and 7 bases for J; bases not matched to a gene: 16. CDR3 size: 19 residues. CDR1 and CDR2 (germline): SGHDN, FVKESK.